This TCR beta chain was sequenced in a study of T cells in tuberculosis. After thawing and overnight rest, PBMC were stained with GMM-loaded CD1B tetramer, viability dye and anti-CD3 for sorting. CD1B tetramers were loaded with Rhodococcus equi-derived C32 glucose monomycolate. About 100,000 tetramer-negative cells were sorted from each donor. Trimming shortened V by 5 bases and J by 7 bases, and 17 bases separated the two germline ends. The CDR3 covers 14 residues. Per the germline V gene, CDR1 is SEHNR and CDR2 is FQNEAQ (reference sequence). Using immunoSEQ multiplex PCR, the repertoire was profiled, and TCRdb retains in-frame clones only, with some absent. The data hold more than 70,000 clones, with roughly 90% observed a single time.

This clonotype was obtained from an adult woman with latent tuberculosis. Sequenced sample: CD1b-GMM tetramer-negative cells sorted from PBMCs. The rearrangement uses TRBV7-9 and TRBJ1-2, with a possible D match to TRBD1 (6 bases). This chain's CDR3 is CASSGTDRLIGYTF. Written as DNA, the CDR3 is TGTGCCAGCAGCGGGACGGACAGATTAATTGGCTACACCTTC.